Each of the 32 T cell receptor beta chains below was sequenced from the same sample in a study of neoadjuvant nivolumab and ipilimumab in lung cancer. The protocol was immunoSEQ multiplex PCR, while the TCRdb copy is restricted to in-frame clones and leaves out a portion. The data show approximately 2,500 clones, with approximately 85% seen just once and roughly 2.4% held by the top ten. Here the sequenced sample was tumor tissue, taken before neoadjuvant nivolumab, alone or with ipilimumab. These receptors were taken from an adult with non-small cell lung cancer.

The J gene is TRBJ1-2, the V gene TRBV5-1; 7 bases match TRBD1. The CDR3 contains 17 residues. Unmatched junction bases numbered 13, after V lost 3 bases and J lost 2 bases. Germline V lookup: CDR1 SGHRS, CDR2 YFSETQ. In nucleotides, the CDR3 is TGCGCCAGCAGCTGGGCCCCGGGGCAGGGGGGAAACTATGGCTACACCTTC. Amino acids: CASSWAPGQGGNYGYTF.

The chain has TRBV5-1 and TRBJ1-2; 11 nucleotides line up with TRBD1. CDR1 is SGHRS, CDR2 YFSETQ, per germline. The CDR3 is 15 amino acids. The ends lost 4 bases at V and 7 bases at J; junction bases unmatched: 9. In DNA, the CDR3 is TGCGCCAGCAGCCAACCGGACAGGGGGCGCCTTGGCTACACCTTC. Translating it yields CASSQPDRGRLGYTF.

V usage is TRBV27 and J usage is TRBJ2-1, with 8 bases fitting TRBD2. The germline V gene has CDR1 MNHEY and CDR2 SMNVEV (reference sequence). Trimming removed 8 bases from V and 9 bases from J; junction bases left unmatched: 15. The CDR3 consists of 15 residues. The CDR3 region has the DNA TGTGCCAGCTGTTCAGCGGGAGTAGGAATGCGTGAGCAGTTCTTC. Protein product: CASCSAGVGMREQFF.

This chain links TRBV7-9 with TRBJ2-4; no firm D call. This CDR3 is built from 18 residues. Germline loops: CDR1 SEHNR, CDR2 FQNEAQ (reference sequence). The ends were cut back, 3 bases at V and 0 bases at J, with 18 bases in the middle. CDR3 amino acids: CASSFVPLGGIAKNIQYF. Written as DNA, the CDR3 is TGTGCCAGCAGCTTCGTCCCCCTGGGCGGTATAGCCAAAAACATTCAGTACTTC.

In this sample, this clone turned up once. The chain recombines TRBV28 with TRBJ1-5, with D possibly matching TRBD1 (5 bases). V lost 1 base to trimming and J lost 4 bases, with 8 bases between them. The CDR3 length is 14 residues. Looked up from germline, CDR1 is MDHEN and CDR2 is SYDVKM. This chain's CDR3 is CASSLSGINQPQHF. The CDR3 bases are TGTGCCAGCAGTTTATCAGGGATTAATCAGCCCCAGCATTTT. The full variable domain, in which reference TRBV28 and TRBJ1-5 provide the parts outside the CDR3, is DVKVTQSSRYLVKRTGEKVFLECVQDMDHENMFWYRQDPGLGLRLIYFSYDVKMKEKGDIPEGYSVSREKKERFSLILESASTNQTSMYLCASSLSGINQPQHFGDGTRLSIL.

The chain has TRBV5-4 and TRBJ2-5, with 9 bases that match TRBD1. The ends lost 6 bases at V and 3 bases at J; junction bases unmatched: 9. This CDR3 is 15 amino acids long. Germline V gene lookup returns CDR1 SGHNT and CDR2 YYREEE (reference sequence). The CDR3 nucleotides are TGTGCCAGCACCTTTCTCGGACAGGGGAAAGAGACCCAGTACTTC. Translated: CASTFLGQGKETQYF.

V is TRBV11-1 and J is TRBJ1-1; no firm D call. CDR1 is SGHAT, CDR2 FQDESV, per germline (reference sequence). The CDR3 has 16 residues. The V end was cut by 0 bases, the J end by 6 bases, with 17 bases between. CDR3 amino acids: CASSLAYEIAGSEAFF. DNA of the CDR3: TGTGCCAGCAGCTTAGCTTATGAAATAGCGGGCTCTGAAGCTTTCTTT.

This clone was counted once. The chain has TRBV28 and TRBJ2-4; D is possibly TRBD2 (7 bases). CDR3 length equals 15 residues. Germline CDR1 MDHEN, CDR2 SYDVKM. V gave up 10 bases and J gave up 7 bases, with 23 bases separating them. As DNA, the CDR3 is TGTGCCACCAGCGGGACACCTAAACGGGGGAACATTCAGTACTTC. Translating gives CATSGTPKRGNIQYF.

The V and J genes are TRBV4-1 and TRBJ2-3; 12 bases match TRBD2. The germline V gene has CDR1 MGHRA and CDR2 YSYEKL. V lost 4 bases to trimming and J lost 1 base; unmatched junction nucleotides: 12. This CDR3 region has 19 residues. CDR3 amino acids: CASSPGPLAGGPRTDTQYF. In DNA form, the CDR3 reads TGCGCCAGCAGCCCTGGACCCCTAGCGGGAGGGCCTCGCACAGATACGCAGTATTTT.

This clone was recorded only once. The V gene is TRBV15, the J gene TRBJ2-7, with D unclear. Trimming removed 0 bases at V and 0 bases at J, with 6 bases between. The germline V gene encodes CDR1 LNHNV and CDR2 YYDKDF (reference sequence). This CDR3 is built from 14 residues. As DNA, the CDR3 is TGTGCCACCAGCAGAGAGTCGCGCTCCTACGAGCAGTACTTC. As protein: CATSRESRSYEQYF.

This clone was counted once. The rearrangement links TRBV27 to TRBJ2-3, with 8 positions matching TRBD2. J gave up 3 bases and V 6 bases, and 8 bases lay outside the gene matches. There are 15 residues in the CDR3. Germline V CDR1 and CDR2: MNHEY, SMNVEV (reference sequence). CDR3 nucleotides: TGTGCCAGCAGCACGGGAGGGAGGGGGACAGATACGCAGTATTTT. Protein: CASSTGGRGTDTQYF.

The chain is built from TRBV5-1 and TRBJ2-3; tentative D call: TRBD1 (6 bases). The CDR3 runs to 14 residues. CDR1 and CDR2 (germline): SGHRS, YFSETQ. V was cut by 0 bases and J by 3 bases, with 8 bases left in between. The DNA for the CDR3 is TGCGCCAGCAGCTTGGCTCAGGGGACAGATACGCAGTATTTT. Translating it yields CASSLAQGTDTQYF. Full variable domain (remainder filled in from reference TRBV5-1 and TRBJ2-3): KAGVTQTPRYLIKTRGQQVTLSCSPISGHRSVSWYQQTPGQGLQFLFEYFSETQRNKGNFPGRFSGRQFSNSRSEMNVSTLELGDSALYLCASSLAQGTDTQYFGPGTRLTVL.

This chain joins TRBV6-6 and TRBJ2-7, with 10 bases lining up with TRBD1. The CDR3 runs to 16 residues. The germline CDR1 and CDR2 sequences are MNHNY and SVGAGI (reference sequence). With V trimmed by 4 bases and J by 4 bases, 10 bases remained unmatched. In nucleotides, the CDR3 is TGTGCCAGCAGTTCGGACAGGGGGTTAAATGTGTACGAGCAGTACTTC. Its translation is CASSSDRGLNVYEQYF.

This chain connects TRBV27 to TRBJ1-1; possible D gene TRBD1, 6 bases. The CDR3 totals 15 residues. Looked up from germline, CDR1 is MNHEY and CDR2 is SMNVEV (reference sequence). V was pared by 1 base and J by 4 bases, with 13 bases between. The CDR3 nucleotides are TGTGCCAGCAGTTTATGGGCGCAGGGGCTCACTGAAGCTTTCTTT. Protein: CASSLWAQGLTEAFF.

The chain joins TRBV9 to TRBJ2-5; maybe TRBD2 (7 bases). This CDR3 contains 16 residues. The germline gives CDR1 SGDLS, CDR2 YYNGEE. V was trimmed by 0 bases and J by 6 bases, leaving 18 bases between them. The CDR3 DNA follows: TGTGCCAGCAGCGTAGGGGAGGGGGGGTACGGTCAGACCCAGTACTTC. Protein: CASSVGEGGYGQTQYF.

This chain connects TRBV27 to TRBJ1-2, with 8 bases lining up with TRBD1. Germline loops: CDR1 MNHEY, CDR2 SMNVEV (reference sequence). There are 14 residues in the CDR3. V lost 5 bases to trimming and J lost 0 bases; unmatched junction nucleotides: 2. Here the CDR3 reads CASSIQGANYGYTF. DNA for the CDR3: TGTGCCAGCAGTATACAGGGGGCTAACTATGGCTACACCTTC.

This clone appeared once. The V and J genes are TRBV4-1 and TRBJ2-1, with 8 positions matching TRBD2. CDR1 is MGHRA, CDR2 YSYEKL, per germline. V was clipped by 3 bases and J by 6 bases; unmatched bases: 10. The CDR3 consists of 16 residues. CDR3 region: CASSHSTGTRSNEQFF. The CDR3 nucleotides read TGCGCCAGCAGCCATTCGACCGGGACTAGATCCAATGAGCAGTTCTTC.

The chain carries TRBV4-1 and TRBJ2-3, with D possibly being TRBD1 or TRBD2 (5 bases each). The CDR3 spans 14 residues. V was shortened by 0 bases and J by 7 bases, with 11 bases between the two germline ends. Germline CDR1 reads MGHRA; CDR2 reads YSYEKL. In DNA, the CDR3 is TGCGCCAGCAGCCAAGAAACGGGGACGTATACGCAGTATTTT. Translated: CASSQETGTYTQYF.

The J gene is TRBJ1-1, the V gene TRBV4-1; D might be TRBD1 (5 bases). Trimming stripped 0 bases from V and 5 bases from J, with 25 bases between. Germline CDR1 is MGHRA and CDR2 is YSYEKL. The CDR3 has 19 amino acids. The CDR3 nucleotides read TGCGCCAGCAGCCAAGATTCGGGACGTCGTCAAACGATCATAACTGAAGCTTTCTTT. Protein sequence: CASSQDSGRRQTIITEAFF.

The chain links TRBV28 to TRBJ2-1; 7 bases align to TRBD1. V trimming: 6 bases; J trimming: 2 bases; junction bases outside the gene matches: 13. In germline, CDR1 is MDHEN, CDR2 SYDVKM. The CDR3 extends over 17 amino acids. The CDR3: CASRSLQGKIPYNEQFF. CDR3 coding DNA: TGTGCCAGCAGAAGCTTACAGGGGAAGATCCCCTACAATGAGCAGTTCTTC.

The chain employs TRBV7-2 and TRBJ2-3, with 9 bases lining up with TRBD2. CDR3 size: 15 residues. CDR1 is SGHTA, CDR2 FQGNSA, per germline. V gave up 1 base and J gave up 5 bases; unmatched junction bases: 4. CDR3 in amino acids: CASSLDSGRKDTQYF. The DNA for the CDR3 is TGTGCCAGCAGCTTAGATAGCGGGAGAAAAGATACGCAGTATTTT.

The chain combines TRBV7-9 with TRBJ2-4; perhaps TRBD1 as D (5 bases). Germline CDR1 SEHNR, CDR2 FQNEAQ (reference sequence). V was cut by 1 base and J by 1 base, with 11 bases left in between. This CDR3 region has 16 residues. CDR3 protein: CASSLGGIGAKNIQYF. DNA for the CDR3: TGTGCCAGCAGCTTAGGGGGCATAGGGGCCAAAAACATTCAGTACTTC.

V is TRBV5-6 and J is TRBJ2-7; no reliable D call. There are 15 residues in the CDR3. CDR1 and CDR2 (germline): SGHDT, YYEEEE. With 5 bases removed from V and 1 base from J, the gap between germline ends came to 16 bases. In DNA, the CDR3 is TGTGCCAGCAGTTCACTCGATAGGTCTTCCTACGAGCAGTACTTC. Translated: CASSSLDRSSYEQYF.

The chain uses TRBV6-5 and TRBJ1-1, with D unresolved. This CDR3 comprises 13 residues. V lost 4 bases to trimming and J lost 11 bases, with 17 bases between them. Germline V gives CDR1 MNHEY, CDR2 SVGAGI. The CDR3 loop is CASSSGGYRRAFF. CDR3 coding DNA: TGTGCCAGCAGTTCCGGTGGCTACCGAAGGGCTTTCTTT.

The chain joins TRBV2 to TRBJ2-5; D is unresolved. The CDR3 extends over 13 amino acids. With 2 bases removed from V and 3 bases from J, the gap between germline ends came to 7 bases. Germline loops: CDR1 SNHLY, CDR2 FYNNEI. CDR3 sequence: CASSEQPKETQYF. CDR3 nucleotides: TGTGCCAGCAGTGAACAACCGAAAGAGACCCAGTACTTC.

The chain carries TRBV27 and TRBJ2-1, with D uncertain. The CDR3 extends over 12 amino acids. Germline CDR1 and CDR2: MNHEY and SMNVEV (reference sequence). V lost 3 bases and J 5 bases, leaving 5 bases between the germline ends. CDR3 sequence: CASSLGNNEQFF. The DNA for the CDR3 is TGTGCCAGCAGTTTGGGTAACAATGAGCAGTTCTTC.

This chain uses TRBV6-1 with TRBJ1-5; D gene unclear. Trimming shortened V by 1 base and J by 9 bases, and 10 bases separated the two germline ends. The CDR3 is made up of 13 amino acids. Per the germline V gene, CDR1 is MNHNS and CDR2 is SASEGT. The CDR3 here is CASSEDPFRPQHF. In nucleotides, the CDR3 is TGTGCCAGCAGTGAAGACCCCTTTCGGCCCCAGCATTTT.

The chain uses TRBV7-9 and TRBJ1-1, with a weak D call TRBD1 (5 bases). The CDR3 extends over 15 amino acids. Germline V gene sequence: CDR1 SEHNR, CDR2 FQNEAQ (reference sequence). V gave up 1 base and J gave up 7 bases, with 16 bases separating them. The CDR3 sequence is CASSLDGGVLGEAFF. The CDR3 bases are TGTGCCAGCAGCTTAGACGGGGGAGTATTGGGTGAAGCTTTCTTT.

This clone was observed a single time. The chain couples TRBV18 to TRBJ1-4; D remains ambiguous. Deletions cut 2 bases from V and 6 bases from J, with 7 bases between. This CDR3 is 13 amino acids long. Germline assignment: CDR1 KGHSH and CDR2 LQKENI. CDR3: CASSPGGDEKLFF. The CDR3 bases are TGTGCCAGCTCACCAGGAGGTGATGAAAAACTGTTTTTT.

The chain recombines TRBV6-1 with TRBJ1-2, with 8 bases identical to TRBD1. Germline CDR1 and CDR2: MNHNS and SASEGT. The trim removed 8 bases at V and 8 bases at J, leaving 10 bases unmatched. This CDR3 contains 13 residues. CDR3 in amino acids: CASPGQAVAGYTF. The CDR3 coding sequence is TGTGCCAGCCCGGGACAGGCGGTCGCAGGCTACACCTTC.

V usage is TRBV5-6 and J usage is TRBJ2-5, with 8 positions matching TRBD2. CDR1 is SGHDT, CDR2 YYEEEE, per germline. Losses at the gene ends were 0 bases for V and 5 bases for J; bases not matched to a gene: 0. The CDR3 is 13 residues long. The CDR3 DNA reads as TGTGCCAGCAGCTTGGCGGGAGGGGAGACCCAGTACTTC. Its translation: CASSLAGGETQYF.

This sequence joins TRBV4-1 and TRBJ2-2; 7 nucleotides align to TRBD2. CDR1 and CDR2 from the germline V gene are MGHRA and YSYEKL. The CDR3 runs 16 residues. The trim removed 0 bases at V and 11 bases at J, leaving 12 bases unmatched. As DNA, the CDR3 is TGCGCCAGCAGCCAAGACGGGGATAATGGGGGGGTAGAGCTGTTTTTT. Its protein product is CASSQDGDNGGVELFF.